This is a list of T cell receptor beta chains from one sample in a study of cytomegalovirus exposure and HLA in healthy donors. The protocol was immunoSEQ multiplex PCR, while the TCRdb copy is restricted to in-frame clones and leaves out a portion. The repertoire holds 250,000 to 350,000 clones, with 70% to 90% as singletons. The sequenced material came from PBMCs. These TCRs come from a man aged 25-45 years in good health and CMV-seronegative. Both conserved end residues are part of each CDR3. D genes are given only for firm matches. Clone sizes are given selectively: once, few, many, or a class where the clone is expanded.

>TRBV18|NA|NA|TRBJ1-1
TGTGCCAGCTCACCACCGGGCCAGGCAGTAATGAACACTGAAGCTTTCTTT
CASSPPGQAVMNTEAFF
>TRBV2|NA|TRBD1|TRBJ1-2
TGTGCCAGCCTCCGACAGGGGGCTGAGGGCTACACCTTC
CASLRQGAEGYTF
>TRBV5-1|NA|NA|TRBJ1-2
TGCGCCAGCAGCCTGGGGGCAGGGTCGGCCTATGGCTACACCTTC
CASSLGAGSAYGYTF
>TRBV7-9|few|NA|TRBJ1-5
TGTGCCAGCAGCCTCGGGGAGAATAGCAATCAGCCCCAGCATTTT
CASSLGENSNQPQHF
>TRBV27|NA|NA|TRBJ1-1
TGTGCCAGCAGTTTTCGAGGGCGTGAGGACACTGAAGCTTTCTTT
CASSFRGREDTEAFF
>TRBV6-5|NA|NA|TRBJ2-5
TGTGCCAGCAGTCCGCACAGAAATAAAGAGACCCAGTACTTC
CASSPHRNKETQYF
>TRBV27|NA|NA|TRBJ1-4
TGTGCCAGCATTGGGCAGGGATCTAATGAAAAACTGTTTTTT
CASIGQGSNEKLFF
>TRBV25-1|NA|TRBD2|TRBJ2-5
TGTGCCAGCGCCGGACTAGCGGGGGGGGCCGAGACCCAGTACTTC
CASAGLAGGAETQYF
>TRBV5-1|NA|NA|TRBJ2-1
TGCGCCACCCCGAGGCTCTACCATGAGCAGTTCTTC
CATPRLYHEQFF
>TRBV7-9|NA|TRBD1|TRBJ1-4
TGTGCCAGCAGCTATCGGGACAGGGGGAGGAATGAAAAACTGTTTTTT
CASSYRDRGRNEKLFF
>TRBV7-8|NA|NA|TRBJ2-2
TGTGCCAGCAGCTCCACTGGGGGGGCTGGGGGAACCGGGGAGCTGTTTTTT
CASSSTGGAGGTGELFF
>TRBV6-5|NA|NA|TRBJ1-1
TGTGCCAGCAGTTCTCGTAGGAACACTGAAGCTTTCTTT
CASSSRRNTEAFF
>TRBV11-2|NA|NA|TRBJ2-7
TGTGCCAGCAGCCTAACCACAGGGTGGAACGAGCAGTACTTC
CASSLTTGWNEQYF
>TRBV2|NA|TRBD2|TRBJ2-1
TGTGCCAGCAGGCCTGGATCGCTAGCGGGGGGGAATGAGCAGTTCTTC
CASRPGSLAGGNEQFF
>TRBV12-2|once|NA|TRBJ2-5
TGTGCAAGTCGTCCTCCGACTAGCGGCATGAGGGAGACCCAGTACTTC
CASRPPTSGMRETQYF
>TRBV2|NA|TRBD1|TRBJ1-6
TGTGCCAGCAGGGAAGACAGGGGGCGCGGTTCACCCCTCCACTTT
CASREDRGRGSPLHF
>TRBV19|NA|NA|TRBJ1-5
TGTGCCAGTAGTATCGGCAGGGGTAGCAATCAGCCCCAGCATTTT
CASSIGRGSNQPQHF
>TRBV5-6|NA|TRBD1|TRBJ2-4
TGTGCCAGCAGCCGGCGCGGGACAGGATTTAGCATTCAGTACTTC
CASSRRGTGFSIQYF
>TRBV4-1|NA|NA|TRBJ2-7
TGCGCCAGCAGCCAAGGAGGCATCTACGAGCAGTACTTC
CASSQGGIYEQYF
>TRBV6-6|NA|NA|TRBJ1-5
TGTGCCAGCAGTTACGAGGACAGAATCAATCAGCCCCAGCATTTT
CASSYEDRINQPQHF